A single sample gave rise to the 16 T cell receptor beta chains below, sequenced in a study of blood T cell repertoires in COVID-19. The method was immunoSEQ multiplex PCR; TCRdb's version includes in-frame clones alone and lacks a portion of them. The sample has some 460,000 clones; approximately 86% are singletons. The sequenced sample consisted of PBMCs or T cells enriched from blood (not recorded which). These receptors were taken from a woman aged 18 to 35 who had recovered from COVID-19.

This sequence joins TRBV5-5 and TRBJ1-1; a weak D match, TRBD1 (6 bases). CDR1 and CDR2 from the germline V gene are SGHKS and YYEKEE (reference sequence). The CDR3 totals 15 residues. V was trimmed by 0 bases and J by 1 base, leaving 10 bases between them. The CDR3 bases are TGTGCCAGCAGCTTGGCCGGACAGCCGAACACTGAAGCTTTCTTT. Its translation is CASSLAGQPNTEAFF.

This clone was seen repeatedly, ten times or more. CDR3 sequence: CASQKGSGLQAFF. The CDR3 nucleotides are TGTGCCAGTCAAAAAGGCTCAGGATTACAAGCTTTCTTT. The rearrangement links TRBV19 to TRBJ1-1; D remains unclear. The CDR3 consists of 13 residues. Trimming took 8 bases from V and 9 from J, leaving 19 bases between them. Germline V gene data show CDR1 as LNHDA and CDR2 as SQIVND (reference sequence).

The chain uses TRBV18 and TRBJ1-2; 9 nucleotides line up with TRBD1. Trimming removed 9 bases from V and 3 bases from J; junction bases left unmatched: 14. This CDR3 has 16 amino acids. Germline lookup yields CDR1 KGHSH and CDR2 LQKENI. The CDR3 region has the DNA TGTGCCAGTTCTTCGACAGGGGGGCGTATGGACTATGGCTACACCTTC. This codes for CASSSTGGRMDYGYTF.

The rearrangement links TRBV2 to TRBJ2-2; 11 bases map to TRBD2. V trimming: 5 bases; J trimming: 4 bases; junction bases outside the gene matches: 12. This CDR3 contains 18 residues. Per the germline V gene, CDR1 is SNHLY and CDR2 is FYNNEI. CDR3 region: CASSQTSGAQGPTGELFF. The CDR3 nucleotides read TGTGCCAGCAGTCAGACTAGCGGGGCGCAGGGTCCCACCGGGGAGCTGTTTTTT.

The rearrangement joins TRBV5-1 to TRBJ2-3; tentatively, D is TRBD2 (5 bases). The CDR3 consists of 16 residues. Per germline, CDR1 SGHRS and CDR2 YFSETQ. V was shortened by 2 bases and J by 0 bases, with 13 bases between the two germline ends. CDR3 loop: CASSLGAALSTDTQYF. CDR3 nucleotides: TGCGCCAGCAGCTTAGGAGCGGCGCTCAGCACAGATACGCAGTATTTT.

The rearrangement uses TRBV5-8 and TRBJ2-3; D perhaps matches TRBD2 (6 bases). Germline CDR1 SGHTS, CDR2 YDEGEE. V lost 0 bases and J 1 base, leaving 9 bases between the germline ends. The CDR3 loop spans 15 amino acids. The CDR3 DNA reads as TGTGCCAGCAGCTTGGAGGGCGGGGGCACAGATACGCAGTATTTT. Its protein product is CASSLEGGGTDTQYF.

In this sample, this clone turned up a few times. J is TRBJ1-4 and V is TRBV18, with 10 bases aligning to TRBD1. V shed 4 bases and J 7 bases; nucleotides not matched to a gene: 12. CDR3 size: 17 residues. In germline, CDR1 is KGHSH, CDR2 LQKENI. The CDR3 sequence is CASSLNIGQGEGEKLFF. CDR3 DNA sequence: TGTGCCAGCTCACTTAATATCGGACAGGGGGAAGGTGAAAAACTGTTTTTT.

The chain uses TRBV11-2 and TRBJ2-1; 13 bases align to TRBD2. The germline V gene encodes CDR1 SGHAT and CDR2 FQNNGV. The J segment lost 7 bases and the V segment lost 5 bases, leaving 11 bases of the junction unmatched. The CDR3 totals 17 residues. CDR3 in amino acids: CASSTHTSGGARNEQFF. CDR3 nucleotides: TGTGCCAGCAGCACGCACACTAGCGGGGGGGCAAGGAATGAGCAGTTCTTC.

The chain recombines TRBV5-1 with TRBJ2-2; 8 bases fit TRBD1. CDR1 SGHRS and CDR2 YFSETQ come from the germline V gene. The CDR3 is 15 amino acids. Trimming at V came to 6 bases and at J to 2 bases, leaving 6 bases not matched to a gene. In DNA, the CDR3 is TGCGCCAGCATCCCAGGGGGCATTAACACCGGGGAGCTGTTTTTT. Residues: CASIPGGINTGELFF. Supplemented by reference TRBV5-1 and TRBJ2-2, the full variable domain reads KAGVTQTPRYLIKTRGQQVTLSCSPISGHRSVSWYQQTPGQGLQFLFEYFSETQRNKGNFPGRFSGRQFSNSRSEMNVSTLELGDSALYLCASIPGGINTGELFFGEGSRLTVL.

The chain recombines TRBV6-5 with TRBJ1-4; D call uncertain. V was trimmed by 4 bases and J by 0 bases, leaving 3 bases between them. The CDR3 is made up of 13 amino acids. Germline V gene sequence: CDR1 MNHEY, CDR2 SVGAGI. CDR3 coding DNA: TGTGCCAGCAGTTCTGCAACTAATGAAAAACTGTTTTTT. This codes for CASSSATNEKLFF.

CDR3 amino acids: CASSQAGLSYEQYF. In nucleotides, the CDR3 is TGTGCCAGCAGCCAAGCCGGACTTAGCTACGAGCAGTACTTC. The V gene is TRBV5-6, the J gene TRBJ2-7; weak D call: TRBD2 (5 bases). This CDR3 spans 14 amino acids. Per germline, CDR1 SGHDT and CDR2 YYEEEE. V gave up 4 bases and J gave up 3 bases, with 14 bases separating them.

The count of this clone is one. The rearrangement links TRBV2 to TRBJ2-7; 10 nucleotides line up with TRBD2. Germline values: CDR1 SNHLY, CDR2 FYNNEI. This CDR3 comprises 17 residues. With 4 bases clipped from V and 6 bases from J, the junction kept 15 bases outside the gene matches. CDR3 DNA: TGTGCCAGCAGTGTCGAAGATTTGCTAGCGGGGGAGAGCGAGCAGTACTTC. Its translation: CASSVEDLLAGESEQYF.

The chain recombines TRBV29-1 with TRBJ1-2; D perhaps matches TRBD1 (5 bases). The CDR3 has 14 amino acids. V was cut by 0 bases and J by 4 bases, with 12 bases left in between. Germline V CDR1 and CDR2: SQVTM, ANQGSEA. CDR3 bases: TGCAGCGTTGAAGATCAGGGCAGGGTCTATGGCTACACCTTC. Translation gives CSVEDQGRVYGYTF.

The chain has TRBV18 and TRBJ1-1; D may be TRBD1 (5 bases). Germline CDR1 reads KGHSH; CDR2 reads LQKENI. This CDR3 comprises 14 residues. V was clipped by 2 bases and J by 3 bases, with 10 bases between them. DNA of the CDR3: TGTGCCAGCTCACCATCTCGACAGTACACTGAAGCTTTCTTT. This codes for CASSPSRQYTEAFF. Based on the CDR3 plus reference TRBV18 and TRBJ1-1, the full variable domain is NAGVMQNPRHLVRRRGQEARLRCSPMKGHSHVYWYRQLPEEGLKFMVYLQKENIIDESGMPKERFSAEFPKEGPSILRIQQVVRGDSAAYFCASSPSRQYTEAFFGQGTRLTVV.

The CDR3 DNA reads TGTGCCAGCAGCCCGGGGACAGGGTTCTCTGGGGCCAACGTCCTGACTTTC. Residues: CASSPGTGFSGANVLTF. This chain joins TRBV5-6 and TRBJ2-6; 9 bases line up with TRBD1. V lost 4 bases and J lost 0; bases outside the gene matches: 5. CDR3 length: 17 amino acids. Germline CDR1 SGHDT, CDR2 YYEEEE.

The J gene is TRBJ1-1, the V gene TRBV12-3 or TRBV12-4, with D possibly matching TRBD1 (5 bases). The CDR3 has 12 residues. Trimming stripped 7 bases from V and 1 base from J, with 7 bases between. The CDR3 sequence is CASNTGNTEAFF. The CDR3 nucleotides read TGTGCCAGCAATACAGGGAACACTGAAGCTTTCTTT.